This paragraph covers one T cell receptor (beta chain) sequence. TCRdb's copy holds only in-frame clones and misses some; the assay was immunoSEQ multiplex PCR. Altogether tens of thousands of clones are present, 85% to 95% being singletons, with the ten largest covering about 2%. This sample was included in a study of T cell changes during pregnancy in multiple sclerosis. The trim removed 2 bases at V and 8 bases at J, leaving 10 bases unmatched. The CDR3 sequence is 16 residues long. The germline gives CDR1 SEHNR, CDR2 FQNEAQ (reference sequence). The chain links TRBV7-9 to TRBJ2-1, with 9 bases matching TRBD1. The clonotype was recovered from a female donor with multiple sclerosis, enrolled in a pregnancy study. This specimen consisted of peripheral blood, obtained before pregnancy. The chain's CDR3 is CASSLTGGVIGHEQFF. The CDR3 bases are TGTGCCAGCAGCTTAACAGGGGGCGTAATTGGTCATGAGCAGTTCTTC. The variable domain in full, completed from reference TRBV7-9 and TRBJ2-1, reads DTGVSQNPRHKITKRGQNVTFRCDPISEHNRLYWYRQTLGQGPEFLTYFQNEAQLEKSRLLSDRFSAERPKGSFSTLEIQRTEQGDSAMYLCASSLTGGVIGHEQFFGPGTRLTVL.